This T cell receptor beta chain is from a study of Graves' ophthalmopathy and Graves' hyperthyroidism. Clinicians diagnosed using symptoms, serum thyroxine, TRAb, thyroid ultrasound and orbital computed tomography. The PBMCs were taken from less than 11 ml of fresh peripheral blood. This clonotype was seen many times. Its target is unknown. Beta-chain TCR CDR3 regions were amplified from RNA transcripts. The library came from an HTBI-primed first-round RT-PCR and a second-round multiplex PCR. TCRdb passed the multiplex PCR reads through MiXCR, listing each CDR3 protein once. The profile shows 400,000 to 500,000 distinct CDR3 sequences, 21% of them singletons. Study results and caveats: A model of 13 signatures distinguished ophthalmopathy from stable hyperthyroidism at around 90% sensitivity and about 80% specificity. Most clonotypes expanded in thyroid above 0.001 frequency were present in blood too.

Germline V gene lookup returns CDR1 LNHDA and CDR2 SQIVND (reference sequence). Trimming removed 3 bases at V and 2 bases at J, with 10 bases between. The CDR3 has 14 residues. The V call is TRBV19, the J call TRBJ1-2, with unresolved D. The source is a woman aged 18-35 years with stable Graves' hyperthyroidism. Sequencing input: peripheral blood. The CDR3 region has the DNA TGTGCCAGTAGTATTGATCCGGGCAACTATGGCTACACCTTC. Its protein is CASSIDPGNYGYTF.